These 18 T cell receptor beta chains were all obtained from the same sample, sequenced in a study of vaccination effects on CD4 cells after COVID-19. Their antigens remain unidentified. TCRdb's copy holds only in-frame clones and misses some; the assay was immunoSEQ multiplex PCR. The sample has 25,000 to 30,000 clones, around four fifths seen once. Before sequencing, viral peptide pools were used by the ViraFEST assay to expand antigen-specific CD4+ T cells. When ten to eleven days of culture had elapsed, CD4+ T cells were isolated. Each participant received a vaccine that was either BNT162b2 or mRNA-1273, given as two doses. The sample consisted of CD4+ T cells from PBMCs cultured with HCoV-NL63 spike peptides, taken after COVID-19 vaccination. These receptors were taken from a human donor who received a COVID-19 vaccine.

V gene TRBV5-1 combines with J gene TRBJ1-1, with unresolved D. Trimming removed 4 bases from V and 3 bases from J, with 7 bases in between. CDR1 and CDR2 from the germline V gene are SGHRS and YFSETQ. The CDR3 loop spans 12 amino acids. CDR3 protein: CASSLGDTEAFF. The DNA for the CDR3 is TGCGCCAGCAGCCTCGGTGACACTGAAGCTTTCTTT.

This clone was recorded a few times. The genes are TRBV5-8 and TRBJ1-5, with a possible D match to TRBD1 (5 bases). V dropped 4 bases and J dropped 5 bases, with 19 bases sitting between them. The CDR3 covers 16 residues. Germline CDR1 SGHTS, CDR2 YDEGEE. The CDR3 bases are TGTGCCAGCAGCGGCTCCACATCGACGGGGGATCAGCCCCAGCATTTT. Its translation is CASSGSTSTGDQPQHF. The whole variable domain, remainder taken from reference TRBV5-8 and TRBJ1-5, is EAGVTQSPTHLIKTRGQQATLRCSPISGHTSVYWYQQALGLGLQFLLWYDEGEERNRGNFPPRFSGRQFPNYSSELNVNALELEDSALYLCASSGSTSTGDQPQHFGDGTRLSIL.

CDR3 amino acids: CASQAPGYGYTF. The CDR3 coding sequence is TGTGCCAGCCAGGCCCCGGGGTATGGCTACACCTTC. This rearrangement joins TRBV27 to TRBJ1-2, with D uncertain. The ends were cut back, 8 bases at V and 5 bases at J, with 12 bases in the middle. Per germline, CDR1 MNHEY and CDR2 SMNVEV (reference sequence). This CDR3 has 12 residues.

V and J are TRBV28 and TRBJ2-3; 11 bases are shared with TRBD2. CDR3 size: 16 residues. Germline CDR1 MDHEN, CDR2 SYDVKM. The junction had 9 bases not matched to a gene; V was cut back by 6 bases and J by 4 bases. The CDR3 protein is CASSTMTSGAPDTQYF. CDR3 bases: TGTGCCAGCAGCACAATGACTAGCGGGGCTCCAGATACGCAGTATTTT. Drawing the rest from reference TRBV28 and TRBJ2-3, the complete variable domain is DVKVTQSSRYLVKRTGEKVFLECVQDMDHENMFWYRQDPGLGLRLIYFSYDVKMKEKGDIPEGYSVSREKKERFSLILESASTNQTSMYLCASSTMTSGAPDTQYFGPGTRLTVL.

By proportion, this clone is medium-sized. V gene TRBV10-3 combines with J gene TRBJ1-5, with D perhaps TRBD1 (5 bases). Trimming cost V 4 bases and J 5 bases, with 21 bases left between them. The germline gives CDR1 ENHRY, CDR2 SYGVKD. The CDR3 is 17 residues long. The CDR3 bases are TGTGCCATCAGTGGAGGGTTGGAGGCAGGGTCATATCAGCCCCAGCATTTT. Amino acids: CAISGGLEAGSYQPQHF.

The chain uses TRBV7-8 and TRBJ2-1; D is unclear. Germline CDR1 SGHVS, CDR2 FQNEAQ. This CDR3 is built from 15 residues. V shed 8 bases and J shed 3 bases, with 17 bases lying between them. This chain's CDR3 is CASHRGRDLYNEQFF. For the CDR3, the DNA is TGTGCCAGCCACCGTGGGCGCGACCTCTACAATGAGCAGTTCTTC.

This clone was counted only a few times. The gene calls are TRBV24-1 and TRBJ2-1; D ambiguous. The CDR3 sequence is 17 residues long. V was trimmed by 5 bases and J by 12 bases, leaving 28 bases between them. Germline V CDR1 and CDR2: KGHDR, SFDVKD. CDR3 amino acids: CATSVSPYRFPSEGQFF. Written as DNA, the CDR3 is TGTGCCACCAGTGTTTCCCCCTATCGTTTCCCCTCCGAAGGGCAGTTCTTC.

This clone was seen once. The rearrangement uses TRBV28 and TRBJ1-2, with 9 bases aligning to TRBD1. Germline loops: CDR1 MDHEN, CDR2 SYDVKM. V was pared by 10 bases and J by 2 bases, with 2 bases of the junction left unmatched. This CDR3 spans 12 amino acids. CDR3 protein: CATGQGNYGYTF. In DNA, the CDR3 is TGTGCCACCGGACAGGGGAACTATGGCTACACCTTC.

The J gene is TRBJ1-5, the V gene TRBV5-1, with TRBD1 as a possible D gene (6 bases). Germline assignment: CDR1 SGHRS and CDR2 YFSETQ. This CDR3 region has 15 residues. V lost 0 bases and J 3 bases, leaving 10 bases between the germline ends. This chain's CDR3 is CASSLDGQLNQPQHF. Here the CDR3 DNA reads TGCGCCAGCAGCTTGGACGGACAGCTCAATCAGCCCCAGCATTTT. Based on the CDR3 plus reference TRBV5-1 and TRBJ1-5, the full variable domain is KAGVTQTPRYLIKTRGQQVTLSCSPISGHRSVSWYQQTPGQGLQFLFEYFSETQRNKGNFPGRFSGRQFSNSRSEMNVSTLELGDSALYLCASSLDGQLNQPQHFGDGTRLSIL.

The V and J genes are TRBV7-9 and TRBJ1-1; a possible D gene is TRBD1 (5 bases). The V gene's germline CDR1 is SEHNR and CDR2 FQNEAQ (reference sequence). Trimming pared 2 bases from V and 1 base from J, leaving 8 bases between. The CDR3 is 14 amino acids. CDR3 DNA sequence: TGTGCCAGCAGCTTACCAGGGAGGAACACTGAAGCTTTCTTT. Translated, it gives CASSLPGRNTEAFF.

This chain connects TRBV6-6 to TRBJ1-1; 7 bases line up with TRBD1. The V gene end was trimmed by 4 bases and the J gene end by 5 bases; junction bases not matched to a gene: 7. Germline V lookup: CDR1 MNHNY, CDR2 SVGAGI (reference sequence). The CDR3 loop spans 14 amino acids. The chain's CDR3 is CASSSTGKSTEAFF. CDR3 sequence (DNA): TGTGCCAGCAGTTCGACAGGGAAAAGTACTGAAGCTTTCTTT.

The chain links TRBV7-6 to TRBJ2-5, with D perhaps TRBD2 (6 bases). V was shortened by 1 base and J by 4 bases, with 13 bases between the two germline ends. CDR1 and CDR2 from the germline V gene are SGHVS and FNYEAQ. This CDR3 comprises 15 residues. This chain's CDR3 is CASSLGSGRLETQYF. Written as DNA, the CDR3 is TGTGCCAGCAGCTTAGGGTCAGGGAGGCTAGAGACCCAGTACTTC.

This chain links TRBV5-1 with TRBJ2-3; 8 positions agree with TRBD1. V lost 6 bases and J lost 0; bases outside the gene matches: 6. From germline, CDR1 is SGHRS and CDR2 YFSETQ. The CDR3 sequence is 15 residues long. The CDR3 DNA sequence: TGCGCCAGCACAACTGACAGGGGTAGCACAGATACGCAGTATTTT. It specifies CASTTDRGSTDTQYF.

The chain combines TRBV11-1 with TRBJ2-1; possibly TRBD1 or TRBD2 for D (5 bases each). The CDR3 has 16 amino acids. Germline V gene data show CDR1 as SGHAT and CDR2 as FQDESV (reference sequence). Trimming left V 1 base short and J 0 bases short, with 10 bases between. In DNA, the CDR3 is TGTGCCAGCAGCTTAGGAGGGGCGAGCTCCTACAATGAGCAGTTCTTC. It yields the protein CASSLGGASSYNEQFF.

This rearrangement joins TRBV7-2 to TRBJ2-1; D perhaps matches TRBD1 (6 bases). There are 14 residues in the CDR3. Trimming cost V 6 bases and J 7 bases, with 16 bases left between them. The germline V gene has CDR1 SGHTA and CDR2 FQGNSA. The CDR3 region is CASRQGQRRNEQFF. The DNA of the CDR3 is TGTGCCAGCAGGCAGGGGCAACGGAGGAATGAGCAGTTCTTC.

The chain combines TRBV6-6 with TRBJ1-1; D unresolved. Germline assignment: CDR1 MNHNY and CDR2 SVGAGI (reference sequence). This CDR3 comprises 14 residues. The V end lost 5 bases, the J end lost 1 base, and 11 bases lay between the germline ends. This CDR3 reads CASSPSWGNTEAFF. The CDR3 DNA sequence: TGTGCCAGCAGTCCGAGCTGGGGGAACACTGAAGCTTTCTTT.

The chain joins TRBV4-1 to TRBJ1-4; 9 bases fit TRBD1. The germline CDR1 and CDR2 sequences are MGHRA and YSYEKL. Unmatched junction bases numbered 5, after V lost 5 bases and J lost 7 bases. The CDR3 totals 14 residues. CDR3 nucleotide sequence: TGCGCCAGCAGCGCGGGACAGGGTGTTGAAAAACTGTTTTTT. It yields the protein CASSAGQGVEKLFF.

This clone was seen only a few times. This chain uses TRBV27 with TRBJ1-2; the match to TRBD1 covers 11 bases. The CDR3 covers 15 residues. J lost 4 bases, V lost 7 bases, and 8 bases had no gene match. The germline CDR1 and CDR2 sequences are MNHEY and SMNVEV (reference sequence). DNA for the CDR3: TGTGCCAGCAAGTCCACGGGACAGGGGGGCTATGGCTACACCTTC. Encoded protein: CASKSTGQGGYGYTF.